This T cell receptor (beta chain) emerged from a study of CD8 T cells in ankylosing spondylitis. Generation of TCR beta libraries employed quantitative 5'-RACE incorporating molecular barcodes. TCRdb called the 5' RACE reads again in MiXCR, with one record for every CDR3 protein. The table shows 750,000 to 850,000 distinct CDR3 sequences, with 12% occurring only once. This clonotype was counted ten times or more. Antigen: not known. General study points: Reactive arthritis synovial fluid and blood were previously reported to contain some motif variants. A motif of several highly homologous TCR beta variants was seen as apparently characteristic of ankylosing spondylitis blood. Within matched ankylosing spondylitis synovial fluid, disease-linked clones were reportedly significantly enriched. The disease-linked clones had a CD8+ phenotype and low blood frequencies.

The CDR3 is made up of 12 amino acids. CDR1 and CDR2 from the germline V gene are ENHRY and SYGVKD. Unmatched junction bases numbered 4, after V lost 5 bases and J lost 12 bases. This sequence joins TRBV10-3 and TRBJ2-1; 10 bases are shared with TRBD1. The TCR comes from a male donor with ankylosing spondylitis. Material for sequencing was blood, either unsorted or a sorted T cell fraction (not recorded which). The CDR3 spells CAISPTGGLQFF. The CDR3 nucleotides read TGTGCCATCAGTCCGACAGGGGGCTTGCAGTTCTTC.